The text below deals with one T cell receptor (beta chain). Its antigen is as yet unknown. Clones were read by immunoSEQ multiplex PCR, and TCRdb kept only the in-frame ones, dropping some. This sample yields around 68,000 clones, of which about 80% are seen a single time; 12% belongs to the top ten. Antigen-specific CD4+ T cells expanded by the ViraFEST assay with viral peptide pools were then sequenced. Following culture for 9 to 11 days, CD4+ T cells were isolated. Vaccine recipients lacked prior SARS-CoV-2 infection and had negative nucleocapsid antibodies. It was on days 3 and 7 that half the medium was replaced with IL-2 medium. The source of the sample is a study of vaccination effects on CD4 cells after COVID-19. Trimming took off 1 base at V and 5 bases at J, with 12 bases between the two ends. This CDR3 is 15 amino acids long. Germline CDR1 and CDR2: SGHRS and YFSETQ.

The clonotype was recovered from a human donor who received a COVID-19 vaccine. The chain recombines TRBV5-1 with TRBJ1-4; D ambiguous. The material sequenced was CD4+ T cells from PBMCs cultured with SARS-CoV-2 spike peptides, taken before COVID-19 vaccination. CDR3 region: CASSLSATGNEKLFF. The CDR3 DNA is TGCGCCAGCAGCTTGTCTGCGACGGGGAATGAAAAACTGTTTTTT.